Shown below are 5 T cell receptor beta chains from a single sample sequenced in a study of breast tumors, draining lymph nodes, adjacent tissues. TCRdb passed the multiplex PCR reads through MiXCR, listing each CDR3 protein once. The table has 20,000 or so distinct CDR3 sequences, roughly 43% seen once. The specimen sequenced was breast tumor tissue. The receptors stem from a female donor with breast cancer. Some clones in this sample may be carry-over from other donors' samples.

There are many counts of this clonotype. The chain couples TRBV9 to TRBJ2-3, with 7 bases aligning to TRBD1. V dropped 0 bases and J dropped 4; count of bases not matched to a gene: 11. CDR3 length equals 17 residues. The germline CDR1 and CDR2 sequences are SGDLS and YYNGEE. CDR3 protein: CASSVGDRQGISDTQYF. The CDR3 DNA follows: TGTGCCAGCAGCGTAGGGGACAGACAGGGTATTTCAGATACGCAGTATTTT.

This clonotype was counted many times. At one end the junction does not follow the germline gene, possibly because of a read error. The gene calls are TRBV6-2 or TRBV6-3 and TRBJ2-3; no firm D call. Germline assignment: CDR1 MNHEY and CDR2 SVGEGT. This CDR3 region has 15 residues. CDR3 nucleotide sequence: TGTGCCAGCAGTCACTCGTTTAGCAGCGCAGATACGCAGTATTTT. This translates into CASSHSFSSADTQYF.

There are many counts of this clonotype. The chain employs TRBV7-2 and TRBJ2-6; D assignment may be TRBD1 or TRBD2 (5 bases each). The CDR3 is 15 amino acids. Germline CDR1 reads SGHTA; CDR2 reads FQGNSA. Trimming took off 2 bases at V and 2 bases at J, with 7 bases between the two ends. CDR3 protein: CASSLQGAGANVLTF. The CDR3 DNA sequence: TGTGCCAGCAGCTTACAGGGAGCTGGGGCCAACGTCCTGACTTTC.

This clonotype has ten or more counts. The CDR3 here is CATSDPAGRGLVNEQFF. The DNA for the CDR3 is TGTGCCACCAGTGATCCAGCGGGACGGGGCCTTGTCAATGAGCAGTTCTTC. The chain combines TRBV24-1 with TRBJ2-1; 7 nucleotides match TRBD2. With V trimmed by 3 bases and J by 6 bases, 13 bases remained unmatched. Germline V gene sequence: CDR1 KGHDR, CDR2 SFDVKD. The CDR3 length is 17 residues.

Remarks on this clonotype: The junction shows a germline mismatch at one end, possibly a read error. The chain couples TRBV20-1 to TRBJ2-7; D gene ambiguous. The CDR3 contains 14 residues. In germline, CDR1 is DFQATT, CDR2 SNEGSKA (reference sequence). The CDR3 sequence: CSARIRSPPSEQYF. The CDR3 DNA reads TGTAGTGCTAGAATCCGGTCCCCTCCGTCCGAGCAGTACTTC.